These 28 T cell receptor beta chains were all obtained from the same sample, sequenced in a study of Graves' ophthalmopathy and Graves' hyperthyroidism. Researchers took RNA transcripts and amplified TCR beta CDR3 regions from them. First-round RT-PCR relied on HTBI primers, and a second-round multiplex PCR came next. TCRdb re-analysed the multiplex PCR reads in MiXCR, keeping a single row per CDR3 protein. Counted here are around 400,000 distinct CDR3 sequences, 15% to 20% occurring once; the ten biggest clones make up around 1.6%. The source material was peripheral blood. All receptors derive from a woman under 30 with Graves' ophthalmopathy.

This chain links TRBV20-1 with TRBJ2-7; no clear D. The CDR3 runs to 13 residues. Germline V gene lookup returns CDR1 DFQATT and CDR2 SNEGSKA (reference sequence). V dropped 6 bases and J dropped 6 bases, with 18 bases sitting between them. CDR3 sequence (DNA): TGCAGTGCGTCCAACCCGGACCGCCTCGAGCAGTACTTC. This codes for CSASNPDRLEQYF.

This clonotype was counted many times. The rearrangement links TRBV29-1 to TRBJ1-1; D remains ambiguous. CDR3 length equals 10 residues. Germline V gene data show CDR1 as SQVTM and CDR2 as ANQGSEA. Trimming removed 4 bases from V and 8 bases from J, with 8 bases in between. The CDR3 region is CSVGTGEAFF. Written as DNA, the CDR3 is TGCAGCGTTGGGACTGGGGAAGCTTTCTTT.

This clonotype was recorded many times. The rearrangement links TRBV30 to TRBJ1-1; D is unclear. CDR3 length: 12 amino acids. The germline gives CDR1 GTSNPN, CDR2 SVGIG (reference sequence). Between the trimmed V and J ends, which lost 4 bases and 3 bases, there was a span of 9 bases. The CDR3 DNA is TGTGCCTGGATGAGGGAGGACACTGAAGCTTTCTTT. Translating it yields CAWMREDTEAFF.

This clonotype came up many times. V is TRBV6-1 and J is TRBJ2-7, with a weak D call TRBD2 (5 bases). CDR3 length: 15 amino acids. Per the germline V gene, CDR1 is MNHNS and CDR2 is SASEGT. Trimming removed 3 bases from V and 2 bases from J, with 14 bases in between. The CDR3 loop is CASSDPGIEAYEQYF. CDR3 DNA sequence: TGTGCCAGCAGTGACCCGGGAATCGAGGCCTACGAGCAGTACTTC.

In this sample, this clonotype turned up many times. This sequence joins TRBV11-2 and TRBJ2-7; weak D call: TRBD2 (6 bases). The V end lost 7 bases, the J end lost 0 bases, and 16 bases lay between the germline ends. Germline V gene sequence: CDR1 SGHAT, CDR2 FQNNGV. CDR3 length: 15 amino acids. Here the CDR3 DNA reads TGTGCCAGCACCGTACAGTTCGGGAGCTCCTACGAGCAGTACTTC. Translated, it gives CASTVQFGSSYEQYF.

This clonotype was observed at least ten times. The rearrangement links TRBV12-3 or TRBV12-4 to TRBJ1-1; D might be TRBD1 (5 bases). This CDR3 spans 13 amino acids. With 6 bases removed from V and 4 bases from J, the gap between germline ends came to 12 bases. The CDR3: CASSRRGGTEAFF. CDR3 sequence (DNA): TGTGCCAGCAGCCGCCGGGGGGGCACTGAAGCTTTCTTT.

The chain links TRBV30 to TRBJ2-7; D might be TRBD1 or TRBD2, each matching 6 bases. V lost 5 bases, J lost 3 bases, and 14 bases lay in between. CDR1 and CDR2 (germline): GTSNPN, SVGIG (reference sequence). CDR3 length: 13 amino acids. The CDR3 DNA is TGTGCCTGGGGTTGGGGGGCTGACTACGAGCAGTACTTC. It specifies CAWGWGADYEQYF.

At least ten counts were recorded for this clonotype. V and J are TRBV30 and TRBJ1-1, with D possibly TRBD1 on 5 matching bases. Between the trimmed V and J ends, which lost 0 bases and 2 bases, there was a span of 10 bases. Germline loops: CDR1 GTSNPN, CDR2 SVGIG (reference sequence). This CDR3 region has 14 residues. The CDR3: CAWSVGTGNTEAFF. DNA of the CDR3: TGTGCCTGGAGTGTTGGGACGGGAAACACTGAAGCTTTCTTT.

The sample holds many counts of this clonotype. This chain uses TRBV5-1 with TRBJ2-5; 12 positions agree with TRBD2. The V gene end was trimmed by 2 bases and the J gene end by 8 bases; junction bases not matched to a gene: 4. CDR3 length: 14 residues. Germline V gene lookup returns CDR1 SGHRS and CDR2 YFSETQ. The CDR3 bases are TGCGCCAGCAGCTTACAGACTAGCGGGAGCACCCAGTACTTC. Residues: CASSLQTSGSTQYF.

On this clonotype: Being one base from a much bigger clone, this may be a read error. The gene calls are TRBV30 and TRBJ1-1; D uncertain. Trimming pared 2 bases from V and 3 bases from J, leaving 13 bases between. The length of the CDR3 is 14 residues. The germline V gene encodes CDR1 GTSNPN and CDR2 SVGIG (reference sequence). The CDR3 sequence: CAWSREPWDTEAFF. In nucleotides, the CDR3 is TGTGCCTGGAGTAGAGAACCTTGGGACACTGAAGCTTTCTTT.

The sample holds one count of this clonotype. The chain links TRBV20-1 to TRBJ2-7, with 12 bases aligning to TRBD2. The V and J ends lost 5 bases and 3 bases, in that order; junction bases with no gene match: 17. Germline-derived CDR1 and CDR2 are DFQATT and SNEGSKA (reference sequence). This CDR3 spans 18 amino acids. This CDR3 reads CSAPAELVPGLAGYEQYF. CDR3 nucleotides: TGCAGTGCTCCGGCGGAGTTAGTACCGGGACTAGCGGGCTACGAGCAGTACTTC.

The table lists this clonotype with many counts. V usage is TRBV9 and J usage is TRBJ1-1, with D hard to call. Germline lookup yields CDR1 SGDLS and CDR2 YYNGEE. The CDR3 covers 13 residues. Trimming took 1 base from V and 2 from J, leaving 6 bases between them. The CDR3 sequence: CASSVSGNTEAFF. CDR3 nucleotides: TGTGCCAGCAGCGTATCCGGAAACACTGAAGCTTTCTTT.

This chain joins TRBV6-1 and TRBJ1-3; D is uncertain. The CDR3 is 14 residues long. CDR1 and CDR2 (germline): MNHNS, SASEGT. V was shortened by 7 bases and J by 2 bases, with 12 bases between the two germline ends. CDR3 coding DNA: TGTGCCAGCAACGGAGCTACAGCTGGAAACACCATATATTTT. This codes for CASNGATAGNTIYF.

This clonotype was found many times. This chain links TRBV30 with TRBJ1-2; D unclear. Trimming left V 0 bases short and J 5 bases short, with 7 bases between. Germline loops: CDR1 GTSNPN, CDR2 SVGIG (reference sequence). This CDR3 is 12 amino acids long. CDR3 sequence: CAWSVPQYGYTF. CDR3 nucleotide sequence: TGTGCCTGGAGTGTACCCCAATATGGCTACACCTTC.

This clonotype appeared many times. This sequence joins TRBV11-2 and TRBJ2-7; D is undetermined. CDR1 is SGHAT, CDR2 FQNNGV, per germline. V was trimmed by 5 bases and J by 6 bases, leaving 14 bases between them. The CDR3 has 13 amino acids. Here the CDR3 DNA reads TGTGCCAGCAGCCTTCGGGCAGCTGGCGAGCAGTACTTC. Translated, it gives CASSLRAAGEQYF.

In its sample, this clonotype was seen many times. The chain is built from TRBV24-1 and TRBJ1-1; no clear D. This CDR3 has 13 amino acids. V was shortened by 2 bases and J by 1 base, with 4 bases between the two germline ends. The germline CDR1 and CDR2 sequences are KGHDR and SFDVKD. The CDR3 DNA sequence: TGTGCCACCAGTGATTCAGGGAACACTGAAGCTTTCTTT. Protein sequence: CATSDSGNTEAFF.

This clonotype was counted at least ten times. The chain links TRBV12-3 or TRBV12-4 to TRBJ1-3; D may be TRBD1 (5 bases). There are 14 residues in the CDR3. Deletions cut 10 bases from V and 4 bases from J, with 17 bases between. The CDR3 DNA reads TGTGCCACCGCCCCAGGGTTCTCCGGAAACACCATATATTTT. Its protein is CATAPGFSGNTIYF.

This clonotype was seen many times. This chain joins TRBV30 and TRBJ2-5; D ambiguous. Germline V gives CDR1 GTSNPN, CDR2 SVGIG (reference sequence). This CDR3 contains 10 residues. Trimming cost V 3 bases and J 3 bases, with 2 bases left between them. For the CDR3, the DNA is TGTGCCTGGAGGGAAGAGACCCAGTACTTC. Its protein is CAWREETQYF.

This clonotype appeared a few times. The J gene is TRBJ2-4, the V gene TRBV28; D may be TRBD1 (5 bases). The CDR3 is 15 amino acids. In germline, CDR1 is MDHEN, CDR2 SYDVKM. The V gene lost 5 bases and the J gene lost 5 bases, with 16 bases spanning the gap. CDR3 nucleotide sequence: TGTGCCAGCAGTCCACCCGGGCAGGGCCAAAACATTCAGTACTTC. As protein: CASSPPGQGQNIQYF. Full variable domain (missing parts from reference TRBV28 and TRBJ2-4): DVKVTQSSRYLVKRTGEKVFLECVQDMDHENMFWYRQDPGLGLRLIYFSYDVKMKEKGDIPEGYSVSREKKERFSLILESASTNQTSMYLCASSPPGQGQNIQYFGAGTRLSVL.

Turning to this clonotype: It may be a read error: a sequence one base away is much more abundant. The missing conserved phenylalanine or tryptophan at the end of this CDR3 makes a read error likely. The chain couples TRBV7-6 to TRBJ2-2; no firm D call. Germline V gene sequence: CDR1 SGHVS, CDR2 FNYEAQ. The CDR3 has 15 amino acids. With 3 bases removed from V and 3 bases from J, the gap between germline ends came to 11 bases. For the CDR3, the DNA is TGTGCCAGCAGCTTCGGACGGAGCTACACCGGGGAGCTGTTTTCT. Protein: CASSFGRSYTGELFS.

At least ten counts were recorded for this clonotype. The chain employs TRBV20-1 and TRBJ2-2; the match to TRBD2 covers 8 bases. The CDR3 length is 14 residues. The trim removed 4 bases at V and 4 bases at J, leaving 5 bases unmatched. Germline CDR1 is DFQATT and CDR2 is SNEGSKA (reference sequence). The CDR3 region has the DNA TGCAGTGCTACTTCCGGGACTAGCACCGGGGAGCTGTTTTTT. Protein product: CSATSGTSTGELFF.

This clonotype was detected only once. This CDR3 reads CASRDLGGETQYF. CDR3 sequence (DNA): TGTGCCAGCAGGGACTTGGGGGGGGAGACCCAGTACTTC. The chain recombines TRBV12-3 or TRBV12-4 with TRBJ2-5, with 7 bases matching TRBD2. Trimming took 6 bases from V and 5 from J; bases not matched to a gene: 6. The CDR3 sequence is 13 residues long.

The V and J genes are TRBV11-1 and TRBJ2-7, with D perhaps given as TRBD1 or TRBD2 (7 bases each). Germline CDR1 SGHAT, CDR2 FQDESV (reference sequence). V was clipped by 6 bases and J by 7 bases, with 25 bases between them. The CDR3 spans 16 residues. CDR3 protein: CASSSTRGRGSEEQYF. DNA of the CDR3: TGTGCCAGCAGTTCAACGAGGGGGCGGGGGTCGGAGGAGCAGTACTTC.

This clonotype has ten or more counts. The J gene is TRBJ2-7, the V gene TRBV7-2; D is possibly TRBD1 (5 bases). CDR1 SGHTA and CDR2 FQGNSA come from the germline V gene. V lost 5 bases to trimming and J lost 0 bases, with 14 bases between them. The length of the CDR3 is 15 residues. The CDR3 nucleotides are TGTGCCAGCAGCCCCAGGGCCCTGAGCTCCTACGAGCAGTACTTC. This sequence encodes CASSPRALSSYEQYF.

This clonotype has at least ten counts. The V and J genes are TRBV7-9 and TRBJ2-5; D uncertain. The germline V and J ends were trimmed by 3 bases and 5 bases, with 4 bases remaining between them. The CDR3 is 11 amino acids. CDR1 SEHNR and CDR2 FQNEAQ come from the germline V gene (reference sequence). CDR3 amino acids: CASSFYETQYF. DNA of the CDR3: TGTGCCAGCAGCTTTTACGAGACCCAGTACTTC.

The chain employs TRBV15 and TRBJ2-5; 11 positions agree with TRBD1. Looked up from germline, CDR1 is LNHNV and CDR2 is YYDKDF (reference sequence). The CDR3 totals 14 residues. V shed 5 bases and J 5 bases; nucleotides not matched to a gene: 4. The CDR3 DNA reads as TGTGCCACCAGCGGGCGGACAGGGGGCGAGACCCAGTACTTC. Its protein product is CATSGRTGGETQYF.

This clonotype was counted at least ten times. V and J are TRBV19 and TRBJ2-7; a weak D match, TRBD1 (5 bases). CDR1 and CDR2 (germline): LNHDA, SQIVND (reference sequence). Trimming took off 3 bases at V and 2 bases at J, with 11 bases between the two ends. The CDR3 has 14 amino acids. The CDR3 DNA sequence: TGTGCCAGTAGTATTGGTACAGGTCCCTACGAGCAGTACTTC. It encodes CASSIGTGPYEQYF.

At least ten counts were recorded for this clonotype. The J gene is TRBJ2-7, the V gene TRBV12-3 or TRBV12-4; D ambiguous. Trimming cost V 5 bases and J 6 bases, with 8 bases left between them. The CDR3 loop spans 11 amino acids. The CDR3 DNA sequence: TGTGCCAGCAGTGATCGGGTCGAGCAGTACTTC. Its translation: CASSDRVEQYF.